This TCR beta chain was found in a study of cytomegalovirus exposure and HLA in healthy donors. Germline lookup yields CDR1 SGHKS and CDR2 YYEKEE (reference sequence). V was clipped by 10 bases and J by 2 bases, with 12 bases between them. The CDR3 has 13 residues. The assay was immunoSEQ multiplex PCR, and TCRdb's table has in-frame clones only and misses some. The data show fewer than 200,000 clones, roughly nine tenths seen once. Study-wide results and limits: The study labeled 150 or so TCR beta chains cytomegalovirus-associated. Reports described diagnosis of cytomegalovirus status by the classifier as highly specific and sensitive. It was found in a later analysis that first-cohort TCR clusters tended to co-occur in the 100 to 150 validation repertoires. Among the CMV-associated chains, a few were confirmed in vitro as specific for CMV antigens.

This clone was detected only a few times. The antigen is unknown. The sequence came from a man aged 18 to 30 in good health and CMV-seropositive. This sequence joins TRBV5-5 and TRBJ2-2; D is possibly TRBD1 (6 bases). The specimen sequenced was PBMCs. The DNA of the CDR3 is TGTGCCTCCAGCAGGGGTAACACCGGGGAGCTGTTTTTT. Its protein is CASSRGNTGELFF.